The rows below give T cell receptor beta chains drawn from one sample of a study of blood T cell repertoires in COVID-19. Data came from immunoSEQ multiplex PCR; TCRdb stores just in-frame clones and leaves some out. The data show over 150,000 clones, approximately 86% seen once. Sequenced sample: peripheral blood. These receptors originate from a woman aged 80 or older with COVID-19, enrolled during active disease. Both conserved end residues are part of each CDR3. D genes are given only for firm matches. Clone size, where shown, is once, few, many, or a class for clones that have expanded.

j_call,d_call,clone_size,v_call,cdr3_nt,cdr3_aa
TRBJ1-1,TRBD1,.,TRBV11-3,TGTGCCAGCAGCCGGGACAGAGCCAACACTGAAGCTTTCTTT,CASSRDRANTEAFF
TRBJ2-5,TRBD1,.,TRBV28,TGTGCCAGCAGTTCCTCGACAGGGGGGAGAGAGACCCAGTACTTC,CASSSSTGGRETQYF
TRBJ2-3,.,.,TRBV7-3,TGTGCCAGCAGCTTATATTCAGATACGCAGTATTTT,CASSLYSDTQYF
TRBJ1-5,.,.,TRBV24-1,TGTGCCACCAGTGAGCTCCCCCCGGGACACCTAATTGAGGATCTTAACAATCAGCCCCAGCATTTT,CATSELPPGHLIEDLNNQPQHF
TRBJ1-3,.,.,TRBV5-1,TGCGCCAGCAGGGATACAGACGGAAGCTCTGGAAACACCATATATTTT,CASRDTDGSSGNTIYF
TRBJ2-2,.,.,TRBV28,TGTGCCAGTCTAGTGGTTGGCGGGGAGCTGTTTTTT,CASLVVGGELFF
TRBJ2-1,TRBD2,.,TRBV29-1,TGCAGCGTTCAAGCGGGAGGCAATGAGCAGTTCTTC,CSVQAGGNEQFF
TRBJ1-1,.,.,TRBV6-5,TGTGCCAGCATCGACAAGGCCTTATTGAACACTGAAGCTTTCTTT,CASIDKALLNTEAFF
TRBJ1-6,TRBD1,.,TRBV5-1,TGCGCCAGCAGCGCGTTACAGGGGGAGGCTTCACCCCTCCACTTT,CASSALQGEASPLHF
TRBJ1-1,.,.,TRBV4-2,TGTGCCAGCCAAAGGGGGAACACGAACACTGAAGCTTTCTTT,CASQRGNTNTEAFF
TRBJ1-5,TRBD1,once,TRBV5-8,TGTGCCAGCAGCCCTCGGACAGGCTTTAATCAGCCCCAGCATTTT,CASSPRTGFNQPQHF
TRBJ2-1,.,.,TRBV3-1/TRBV3-2,TGTGCCAGCAGTCGGACAGTCAATGAGCAGTTCTTC,CASSRTVNEQFF
TRBJ2-1,TRBD2,.,TRBV9,TGTGCCAGCAGCGTAGTCTTAGCGGGGGGGCTTAGGGGTGAGCAGTTCTTC,CASSVVLAGGLRGEQFF
TRBJ2-5,.,.,TRBV15,TGTGCCACCAGCAGAGATCGTTCGGGGGCCCAGTACTTC,CATSRDRSGAQYF
TRBJ1-1,TRBD1,once,TRBV27,TGTGCCAGCCGTCCCGGGACAGTCAACACTGAAGCTTTCTTT,CASRPGTVNTEAFF
TRBJ1-5,.,.,TRBV12-3/TRBV12-4,TGTGCCAGCAGTTTACTCAATCAGCCCCAGCATTTT,CASSLLNQPQHF
TRBJ2-7,.,.,TRBV6-5,TGTGCCAGCAGTTATCTGGCGGGTGAGCAGTACTTC,CASSYLAGEQYF
TRBJ2-2,.,.,TRBV4-1,TGCGCCAGCAGCCAACCCCGAGGTAGTATCACCGGGGAGCTGTTTTTT,CASSQPRGSITGELFF
TRBJ2-1,.,few,TRBV11-3,TGTGCCAGCAGCTTCTCAGGATCCGTCTCCTACAATGAGCAGTTCTTC,CASSFSGSVSYNEQFF
TRBJ1-1,.,few,TRBV21-1,TGTGCCAGCAGGACAGGGGTGAACACTGAAGCTTTCTTT,CASRTGVNTEAFF
TRBJ1-2,.,.,TRBV10-2,TGCGCCAGCCAGACCGACAGCTATGGCTACACCTTC,CASQTDSYGYTF
TRBJ1-2,TRBD1,.,TRBV3-1/TRBV3-2,TGTGCCAGCAGCCCGACGGGACAGGCCTATGGCTACACCTTC,CASSPTGQAYGYTF
TRBJ1-6,.,.,TRBV25-1,TGTGCCAGCAGTGGAAGGAGCTCCTATAATTCACCCCTCCACTTT,CASSGRSSYNSPLHF
TRBJ1-1,.,.,TRBV2,TGTGCCAGCATCCGAGAGCGCGGGGTTTCGGGCACTGAAGCTTTCTTT,CASIRERGVSGTEAFF
TRBJ2-2,.,.,TRBV5-1,TGCGCCAGCAGCTACTTCGCGAACACCGGGGAGCTGTTTTTT,CASSYFANTGELFF
TRBJ1-2,TRBD1,.,TRBV28,TGTGCCAGCAGGTACGACAGGGTCTATGGCTACACCTTC,CASRYDRVYGYTF
TRBJ1-2,.,.,TRBV6-5,TGTGCCAGCAGTTACTTGGTGGGGGGTAACTATGGCTACACCTTC,CASSYLVGGNYGYTF
TRBJ2-3,.,.,TRBV2,TGTGCCAGCAGTCCCCAGGGCGGCACAGATACGCAGTATTTT,CASSPQGGTDTQYF
TRBJ1-1,.,.,TRBV25-1,TGTGCCAGCAGAGAAACTAGTGGACGGCGTGAAGCTTTCTTT,CASRETSGRREAFF
TRBJ1-2,TRBD1,.,TRBV6-5,TGTGCCAGCATTCCGACAGGGGGCATTTCTTATGGCTACACCTTC,CASIPTGGISYGYTF
TRBJ1-2,.,.,TRBV3-1/TRBV3-2,TGTGCCAGCAGCCAAGAGGGACTACCGGGGGGCTACACCTTC,CASSQEGLPGGYTF
TRBJ2-1,TRBD2,.,TRBV6-4,TGTGCCAGCAGTGACCTGGCCAGCGGGGGATTGCGGGCTGAGCAGTTCTTC,CASSDLASGGLRAEQFF
TRBJ2-5,.,once,TRBV12-3/TRBV12-4,TGTGCCAGCAGTCGGGGTTGGCAAGAGACCCAGTACTTC,CASSRGWQETQYF
TRBJ2-6,TRBD1,.,TRBV23-1,TGCGCCAGCAGTAAACGGGACAGCCGCTCACAACACTCTGGGGCCAACGTCCTGACTTTC,CASSKRDSRSQHSGANVLTF
TRBJ2-1,.,.,TRBV7-9,TGTGCCAGCAGCTTAGAGGCAGCGTACAATGAGCAGTTCTTC,CASSLEAAYNEQFF
TRBJ2-2,.,.,TRBV5-1,TGCGCCAGCAGCTTGGCTAGAAACACCGGGGAGCTGTTTTTT,CASSLARNTGELFF
TRBJ2-3,.,.,TRBV18,TGTGCCAGCTCACCATCCCGAGCTGAAACGCAGTATTTT,CASSPSRAETQYF
TRBJ1-1,.,.,TRBV5-1,TGCGCCAGCAGCCCAGACAGAATGAACACTGAAGCTTTCTTT,CASSPDRMNTEAFF
TRBJ1-1,.,.,TRBV2,TGTGCCAGCAGTGATCCAGGGAGGCTGAACACTGAAGCTTTCTTT,CASSDPGRLNTEAFF
TRBJ1-3,.,.,TRBV21-1,TGTGCCAGCAGCAGTCTGGAGGGACGGAGGATCGGAAACACCATATATTTT,CASSSLEGRRIGNTIYF
TRBJ2-2,.,.,TRBV5-1,TGCGCCAGCAGATGGCGGCAGGGGAGTACCGGGGAGCTGTTTTTT,CASRWRQGSTGELFF
TRBJ2-2,TRBD1,.,TRBV6-6,TGTGCCAGCAACCTTTACAGGGGGCGAGGAACCGGGGAGCTGTTTTTT,CASNLYRGRGTGELFF